This is a list of T cell receptor beta chains from one sample in a study of PD-L1 blockade in urothelial cancer. Profiled with immunoSEQ multiplex PCR; TCRdb holds only in-frame clones, not every one. Of 50,000 to 55,000 clones in the sample, 70% to 90% were seen once. The sample in question was PBMCs, obtained around atezolizumab (anti-PD-L1) treatment. The source is a man between 60 and 70 years old with urothelial cancer. Both conserved end residues are part of each CDR3. The D gene is left open where the match is weak. For some rows the clone size is stated as once, few or many, or as a class when expanded; others skip it.

size: .
D: TRBD1
V: TRBV6-4
J: TRBJ1-2
DNA: TGTGCCAGCAGTGAGCGATATAACAGGGGTCCCTCATATGGCTACACCTTC
CDR3: CASSERYNRGPSYGYTF

size: .
D: .
V: TRBV15
J: TRBJ1-5
DNA: TGTGCCACCAGCGGGGCCAGGGGCCAGCCCCAGCATTTT
CDR3: CATSGARGQPQHF

size: .
D: .
V: TRBV10-3
J: TRBJ1-5
DNA: TGTGCCATCAGTGAGGAGGGAATCCAGCCCCAGCATTTT
CDR3: CAISEEGIQPQHF

size: few
D: .
V: TRBV7-2
J: TRBJ2-1
DNA: TGTGCCAGCAGCTCCTGGACATCCCTAAACAATGAGCAGTTCTTC
CDR3: CASSSWTSLNNEQFF

size: .
D: .
V: TRBV7-9
J: TRBJ2-6
DNA: TGTGCCAGCAGCTTAGTAACTATGGGGGCCAACGTCCTGACTTTC
CDR3: CASSLVTMGANVLTF

size: .
D: TRBD1
V: TRBV28
J: TRBJ1-5
DNA: TGTGCCAGCAGTCCCGGACAGGGTTACAATCAGCCCCAGCATTTT
CDR3: CASSPGQGYNQPQHF

size: .
D: .
V: TRBV5-6
J: TRBJ1-1
DNA: TGTGCCAGCAGCTTGAGGCCCACAGGGAACACTGAAGCTTTCTTT
CDR3: CASSLRPTGNTEAFF

size: .
D: TRBD2
V: TRBV5-1
J: TRBJ2-1
DNA: TGCGCCAGCAGCCCCCGCGAGACTAGTGGGAGGGATGAGCAGTTCTTC
CDR3: CASSPRETSGRDEQFF

size: once
D: .
V: TRBV10-1
J: TRBJ1-6
DNA: TGCGCCAGCAGTGAGGAAACAGGCCTTAGCTCCTATAATTCACCCCTCCACTTT
CDR3: CASSEETGLSSYNSPLHF

size: .
D: .
V: TRBV11-3
J: TRBJ2-7
DNA: TGTGCCAGCAGCCCGGGTAGCTCCTACGAGCAGTACTTC
CDR3: CASSPGSSYEQYF

size: .
D: .
V: TRBV5-1
J: TRBJ1-1
DNA: TGCGCCAGCAGCTTGGGCCAGGCGAACACTGAAGCTTTCTTT
CDR3: CASSLGQANTEAFF

size: .
D: TRBD2
V: TRBV2
J: TRBJ2-3
DNA: TGTGCCAGCAGACTAGCGGGAGCGGGCACAGATACGCAGTATTTT
CDR3: CASRLAGAGTDTQYF